These T cell receptor beta chains were read from a single sample in a study of blood T cell repertoires in COVID-19. Libraries were prepared by immunoSEQ multiplex PCR; TCRdb keeps only in-frame clonotypes and omits some of them. Among around 340,000 clones listed, 80% to 90% were seen once. Sequencing was performed on PBMCs or T cells enriched from blood (not recorded which). These receptors all come from a middle-aged woman with acute COVID-19. The CDR3 runs from the conserved cysteine through the conserved F or W. D genes are given only for firm matches. Some rows mark clone size as missing; the rest say once, few, many or name a class of expanded clone.

j_gene: TRBJ2-2
abundance: -
v_gene: TRBV9
d_gene: TRBD1
CDR3nt: TGTGCCAGCAGCGTAGGGGTAAGGACAGGGGACACCGGGGAGCTGTTTTTT
CDR3aa: CASSVGVRTGDTGELFF

j_gene: TRBJ2-7
abundance: -
v_gene: TRBV10-3
d_gene: TRBD2
CDR3nt: TGTGCCATCAGTAGGACCCGGACTAGCGGCTCCTACGAGCAGTACTTC
CDR3aa: CAISRTRTSGSYEQYF

j_gene: TRBJ2-3
abundance: -
v_gene: TRBV12-5
d_gene: -
CDR3nt: TGTGCTAGTGGTTTGCCCTCCCTGCGGGGGCTTCAAAGGCCCAGCACAGATACGCAGTATTTT
CDR3aa: CASGLPSLRGLQRPSTDTQYF

j_gene: TRBJ2-3
abundance: -
v_gene: TRBV4-3
d_gene: TRBD1
CDR3nt: TGCGCCAGCCGATCCGGACAGGCCGGCACAGATACGCAGTATTTT
CDR3aa: CASRSGQAGTDTQYF

j_gene: TRBJ2-3
abundance: -
v_gene: TRBV2
d_gene: -
CDR3nt: TGTGCCAGCACCAGCGGGAGCACAGATACGCAGTATTTT
CDR3aa: CASTSGSTDTQYF

j_gene: TRBJ2-1
abundance: -
v_gene: TRBV9
d_gene: -
CDR3nt: TGTGCCAGCAGCGCCCGGACAGACTATTTCACCAATGAGCAGTTCTTC
CDR3aa: CASSARTDYFTNEQFF

j_gene: TRBJ1-1
abundance: -
v_gene: TRBV5-1
d_gene: TRBD1
CDR3nt: TGCGCCAGCAGCTGGGGACAGATGAACACTGAAGCTTTCTTT
CDR3aa: CASSWGQMNTEAFF

j_gene: TRBJ2-1
abundance: -
v_gene: TRBV7-9
d_gene: TRBD2
CDR3nt: TGTGCCAGCAGCCCCCAGCCTACCGGGACTAGCGGCAAGCAGTTCTTC
CDR3aa: CASSPQPTGTSGKQFF

j_gene: TRBJ1-1
abundance: -
v_gene: TRBV14
d_gene: TRBD1
CDR3nt: TGTGCCAGCAGCCAAGGCAGGACAGGGAAACCTGCTTTCTTT
CDR3aa: CASSQGRTGKPAFF

j_gene: TRBJ2-1
abundance: once
v_gene: TRBV18
d_gene: -
CDR3nt: TGTGCCAGCTCACCACAGGCGGGGGAGCAGTTCTTC
CDR3aa: CASSPQAGEQFF

j_gene: TRBJ2-7
abundance: -
v_gene: TRBV28
d_gene: TRBD2
CDR3nt: TGTGCCAGCAGTTCTAGTCTAGCGGGAAACTACGAGCAGTACTTC
CDR3aa: CASSSSLAGNYEQYF

j_gene: TRBJ1-2
abundance: -
v_gene: TRBV5-6
d_gene: -
CDR3nt: TGTGCCAGCAGCTTGGAGCCGTCCGGGGGCTACACCTTC
CDR3aa: CASSLEPSGGYTF

j_gene: TRBJ2-7
abundance: -
v_gene: TRBV27
d_gene: TRBD2
CDR3nt: TGTGCCAGCAGCCCGAGCGGGAGGGCCGGTTTTGAGCAGTACTTC
CDR3aa: CASSPSGRAGFEQYF

j_gene: TRBJ2-1
abundance: few
v_gene: TRBV2
d_gene: TRBD2
CDR3nt: TGTGCCACAGGAAGGAGGACTAGCGGGGGGAATGAGCAGTTCTTC
CDR3aa: CATGRRTSGGNEQFF

j_gene: TRBJ1-5
abundance: once
v_gene: TRBV9
d_gene: -
CDR3nt: TGTGCCAGCAGCGCCACAGGGTCCAATCAGCCCCAGCATTTT
CDR3aa: CASSATGSNQPQHF

j_gene: TRBJ2-7
abundance: -
v_gene: TRBV7-2
d_gene: TRBD1
CDR3nt: TGTGCCAGCAGCTTCGTTCCGGGACAGGGTACCTACGAGCAGTACTTC
CDR3aa: CASSFVPGQGTYEQYF

j_gene: TRBJ1-1
abundance: -
v_gene: TRBV5-1
d_gene: -
CDR3nt: TGCGCCAGCAGCTCCGCCCCAGGGGCTTGGGACACTGAAGCTTTCTTT
CDR3aa: CASSSAPGAWDTEAFF

j_gene: TRBJ2-2
abundance: few
v_gene: TRBV7-9
d_gene: -
CDR3nt: TGTGCCAGCAGCTTCGTACAGTTTTCCACCGGGGAGCTGTTTTTT
CDR3aa: CASSFVQFSTGELFF

j_gene: TRBJ2-5
abundance: -
v_gene: TRBV5-1
d_gene: TRBD1
CDR3nt: TGCGCCAGCAGCCCCGGGACAGGGGAAGAGACCCAGTACTTC
CDR3aa: CASSPGTGEETQYF

j_gene: TRBJ2-1
abundance: -
v_gene: TRBV4-3
d_gene: TRBD2
CDR3nt: TGCGCCAGCAGCCAAAGGACTAGCGGGAGTGTCGGGAATGAGCAGTTCTTC
CDR3aa: CASSQRTSGSVGNEQFF

j_gene: TRBJ1-2
abundance: -
v_gene: TRBV10-3
d_gene: -
CDR3nt: TGTGCCATCAGTGTCTCCGGGGGGCTGAATGGCTACACCTTC
CDR3aa: CAISVSGGLNGYTF

j_gene: TRBJ2-1
abundance: -
v_gene: TRBV29-1
d_gene: TRBD2
CDR3nt: TGCAGCGTTTGGCTAGCGGGAGGGAGCTCCTACAATGAGCAGTTCTTC
CDR3aa: CSVWLAGGSSYNEQFF